This TCR beta chain is from a study of cytomegalovirus exposure and HLA in healthy donors. The CDR3 totals 15 residues. The V end lost 2 bases, the J end lost 1 base, and 9 bases lay between the germline ends. The germline CDR1 and CDR2 sequences are SGDLS and YYNGEE. Libraries were prepared by immunoSEQ multiplex PCR; TCRdb keeps only in-frame clonotypes and omits some of them. Among 150,000 to 200,000 clones listed, 70% to 90% were seen once. The chain has TRBV9 and TRBJ2-2; D ambiguous. The clonotype comes from a man aged 25-40 years in good health and CMV-seropositive. The sequenced sample consisted of PBMCs. CDR3 residues: CASSVTSGNTGELFF. DNA of the CDR3: TGTGCCAGCAGCGTTACCTCCGGGAACACCGGGGAGCTGTTTTTT. The full variable domain, with the rest looked up from reference TRBV9 and TRBJ2-2, is DSGVTQTPKHLITATGQRVTLRCSPRSGDLSVYWYQQSLDQGLQFLIQYYNGEERAKGNILERFSAQQFPDLHSELNLSSLELGDSALYFCASSVTSGNTGELFFGEGSRLTVL.